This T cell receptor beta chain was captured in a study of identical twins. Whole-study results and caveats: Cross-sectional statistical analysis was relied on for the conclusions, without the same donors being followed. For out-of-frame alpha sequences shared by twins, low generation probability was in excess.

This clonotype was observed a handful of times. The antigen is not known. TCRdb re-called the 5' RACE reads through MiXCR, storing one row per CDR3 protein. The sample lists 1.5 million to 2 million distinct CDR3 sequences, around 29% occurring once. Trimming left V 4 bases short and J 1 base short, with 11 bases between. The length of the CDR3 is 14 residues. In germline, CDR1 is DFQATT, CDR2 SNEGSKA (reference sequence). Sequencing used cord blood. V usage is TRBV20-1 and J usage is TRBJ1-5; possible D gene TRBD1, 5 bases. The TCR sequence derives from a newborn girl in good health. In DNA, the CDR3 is TGCAGTGCTAACCGGGACTCCAGCAATCAGCCCCAGCATTTT. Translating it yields CSANRDSSNQPQHF.